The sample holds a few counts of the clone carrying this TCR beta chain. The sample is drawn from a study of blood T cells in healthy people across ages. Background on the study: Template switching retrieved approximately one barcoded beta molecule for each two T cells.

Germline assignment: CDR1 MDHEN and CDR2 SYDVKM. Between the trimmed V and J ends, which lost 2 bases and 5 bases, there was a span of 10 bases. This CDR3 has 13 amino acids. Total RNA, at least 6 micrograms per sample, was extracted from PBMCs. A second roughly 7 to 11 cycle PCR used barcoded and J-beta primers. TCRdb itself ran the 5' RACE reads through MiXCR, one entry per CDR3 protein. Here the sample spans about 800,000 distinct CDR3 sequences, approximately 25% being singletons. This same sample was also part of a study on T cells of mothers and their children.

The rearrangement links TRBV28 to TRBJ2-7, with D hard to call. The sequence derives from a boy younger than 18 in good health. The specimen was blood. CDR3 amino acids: CASSLLGYDEQYF. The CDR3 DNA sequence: TGTGCCAGCAGTTTACTTGGGTACGACGAGCAGTACTTC.